Each of the 24 T cell receptor beta chains below was sequenced from the same sample in a study of control samples from healthy donors and cancer patients. This table comes from immunoSEQ multiplex PCR, and its TCRdb copy is limited to in-frame clones, with some not included. The sample carries some 130,000 clones, 90% recorded once. Sequencing used blood. Source of these receptors: a man aged 18 to 29 in good health.

This CDR3 is CASSRPGLAGLETQYF. CDR3 bases: TGTGCCAGCTCTAGACCGGGACTAGCGGGGTTAGAGACCCAGTACTTC. J is TRBJ2-5 and V is TRBV7-9, with TRBD2 matching 13 bases. V shed 8 bases and J 4 bases; nucleotides not matched to a gene: 10. CDR3 length: 16 residues. Germline loops: CDR1 SEHNR, CDR2 FQNEAQ (reference sequence).

This clone was found a few times. CDR3 sequence: CASSSSVRPYNEQFF. In nucleotides, the CDR3 is TGTGCCAGCAGTTCCTCGGTTCGGCCTTACAATGAGCAGTTCTTC. V gene TRBV6-5 combines with J gene TRBJ2-1; D gene unclear. The V end lost 4 bases, the J end lost 4 bases, and 14 bases lay between the germline ends. Germline CDR1 MNHEY, CDR2 SVGAGI. The CDR3 loop spans 15 amino acids.

The chain couples TRBV10-1 to TRBJ2-2; no firm D call. Trimming shortened V by 3 bases and J by 8 bases, and 13 bases separated the two germline ends. The CDR3 covers 14 residues. Germline lookup yields CDR1 WNHNN and CDR2 SYGVQD (reference sequence). The CDR3 sequence: CASSESPLGGELFF. CDR3 sequence (DNA): TGCGCCAGCAGTGAATCTCCCCTCGGTGGGGAGCTGTTTTTT.

The chain recombines TRBV7-9 with TRBJ2-2; no definite D call. The CDR3 runs to 17 residues. CDR1 and CDR2 from the germline V gene are SEHNR and FQNEAQ (reference sequence). Trimming removed 5 bases at V and 6 bases at J, with 22 bases between. The CDR3 protein is CASSNHPRQFSAGELFF. The CDR3 coding sequence is TGTGCCAGCAGCAATCACCCGAGACAATTTTCCGCCGGGGAGCTGTTTTTT.

V and J are TRBV7-8 and TRBJ1-1; D is uncertain. Per the germline V gene, CDR1 is SGHVS and CDR2 is FQNEAQ. The CDR3 loop spans 14 amino acids. Trimming removed 5 bases from V and 2 bases from J, with 12 bases in between. The CDR3 bases are TGTGCCAGCAGCCCCAGCGGCATTAACACTGAAGCTTTCTTT. As protein: CASSPSGINTEAFF.

In nucleotides, the CDR3 is TGTGCCAGCAGAGATAGAACCCTGGTCACCATATATTTT. Its protein product is CASRDRTLVTIYF. The chain carries TRBV2 and TRBJ1-3; D is ambiguous. Looked up from germline, CDR1 is SNHLY and CDR2 is FYNNEI. Trimming stripped 6 bases from V and 9 bases from J, with 15 bases between. There are 13 residues in the CDR3.

V usage is TRBV7-9 and J usage is TRBJ1-1; D ambiguous. The CDR3 runs to 14 residues. Germline V gene lookup returns CDR1 SEHNR and CDR2 FQNEAQ (reference sequence). Trimming pared 5 bases from V and 4 bases from J, leaving 14 bases between. The CDR3: CASSRHVDGTEAFF. DNA for the CDR3: TGTGCCAGCAGCCGTCATGTGGACGGCACTGAAGCTTTCTTT.

The chain joins TRBV4-2 to TRBJ1-3; D uncertain. The CDR3 is made up of 13 amino acids. The germline CDR1 and CDR2 sequences are LGHNA and YNFKEQ. Trimming removed 0 bases from V and 3 bases from J, with 3 bases in between. DNA of the CDR3: TGTGCCAGCAGCCAAGATGTTGGAAACACCATATATTTT. Protein sequence: CASSQDVGNTIYF.

The chain uses TRBV10-1 and TRBJ2-2; D might be TRBD2 (9 bases). V lost 2 bases and J 3 bases, leaving 28 bases between the germline ends. This CDR3 contains 21 residues. Germline V gene sequence: CDR1 WNHNN, CDR2 SYGVQD (reference sequence). For the CDR3, the DNA is TGCGCCAGCAGTGAGCTATCGGGACAGGACCTCCTAGCGGGGCACACCGGGGAGCTGTTTTTT. It is translated as CASSELSGQDLLAGHTGELFF.

This chain joins TRBV12-3 or TRBV12-4 and TRBJ2-1; D possibly corresponds to TRBD2 (5 bases). Trimming stripped 8 bases from V and 4 bases from J, with 12 bases between. The length of the CDR3 is 13 residues. The CDR3 sequence: CASVEGVYNEQFF. CDR3 DNA sequence: TGTGCCAGCGTCGAGGGAGTTTACAATGAGCAGTTCTTC.

In DNA form, the CDR3 reads TGCGCCAGCAGCTTACCCCAGGGGGTGGAAAAGACCCAGTACTTC. This gives the protein CASSLPQGVEKTQYF. The rearrangement links TRBV5-1 to TRBJ2-5; TRBD1 matches at 7 bases. J lost 6 bases, V lost 2 bases, and 10 bases had no gene match. The CDR3 runs to 15 residues. Germline lookup yields CDR1 SGHRS and CDR2 YFSETQ.

This sequence joins TRBV5-8 and TRBJ1-2; D remains unclear. Germline V gives CDR1 SGHTS, CDR2 YDEGEE. CDR3 length: 12 residues. The V and J ends lost 0 bases and 6 bases respectively, with 6 bases between them. CDR3 DNA sequence: TGTGCCAGCAGCTTGGCGGTGGATGGCTACACCTTC. Amino acid sequence: CASSLAVDGYTF.

This chain links TRBV25-1 with TRBJ2-1, with D possibly TRBD1 on 6 matching bases. V was pared by 11 bases and J by 4 bases, with 18 bases between. The CDR3 loop spans 14 amino acids. CDR1 and CDR2 (germline): MGHDK, SYGVNS. Here the CDR3 reads CAVAPRGTYNEQFF. CDR3 in DNA: TGTGCCGTAGCTCCCAGGGGAACGTACAATGAGCAGTTCTTC.

As DNA, the CDR3 is TGCGCCAGCAGTACCGGGACAGCGAACACCGGGGAGCTGTTTTTT. As protein: CASSTGTANTGELFF. This chain joins TRBV10-1 and TRBJ2-2; 7 positions match TRBD1. Germline V lookup: CDR1 WNHNN, CDR2 SYGVQD (reference sequence). The CDR3 spans 15 residues. The junction had 3 bases not matched to a gene; V was cut back by 5 bases and J by 0 bases.

The chain combines TRBV3-1 (or the pseudogene TRBV3-2) with TRBJ2-1; TRBD2 might be the D (6 bases). The CDR3 runs 14 residues. Trimming shortened V by 3 bases and J by 7 bases, and 13 bases separated the two germline ends. Germline CDR1 is LGHDT and CDR2 is YNNKEL (reference sequence). Here the CDR3 reads CASSQGSLANEQFF. The CDR3 region has the DNA TGTGCCAGCAGCCAGGGGTCACTAGCAAATGAGCAGTTCTTC.

The rearrangement uses TRBV19 and TRBJ1-1; 10 bases are shared with TRBD1. Trimming took 6 bases from V and 1 from J; bases not matched to a gene: 5. Germline V gene data show CDR1 as LNHDA and CDR2 as SQIVND (reference sequence). The CDR3 contains 15 residues. Here the CDR3 DNA reads TGTGCCAGTAGCGACAGGGGGCTTAGGAACACTGAAGCTTTCTTT. Translation gives CASSDRGLRNTEAFF.

The gene calls are TRBV6-2 or TRBV6-3 and TRBJ2-7, with 8 bases identical to TRBD2. From germline, CDR1 is MNHEY and CDR2 SVGEGT. The CDR3 contains 15 residues. J lost 0 bases, V lost 0 bases, and 1 base had no gene match. This CDR3 is CASSYSGTSSYEQYV. DNA for the CDR3: TGTGCCAGCAGTTACTCTGGGACTAGCTCCTACGAGCAGTACGTC.

CDR3 in DNA: TGTGCCAGCAGCTTGGCACGTACAGGGAGGAACACTGAAGCTTTCTTT. Residues: CASSLARTGRNTEAFF. The rearrangement uses TRBV5-4 and TRBJ1-1; possibly TRBD1 for D (6 bases). Germline CDR1 SGHNT, CDR2 YYREEE (reference sequence). The V end was cut by 0 bases, the J end by 1 base, with 13 bases between. This CDR3 is built from 16 residues.

The chain combines TRBV5-1 with TRBJ2-3; weak D call: TRBD1 (6 bases). The V gene's germline CDR1 is SGHRS and CDR2 YFSETQ. The germline V and J ends were trimmed by 7 bases and 4 bases, with 22 bases remaining between them. This CDR3 comprises 16 residues. CDR3 nucleotide sequence: TGCGCCAGCTCCTTAGGCACAGGCGAGGGGGCAGATACGCAGTATTTT. This gives the protein CASSLGTGEGADTQYF.

The chain employs TRBV11-2 and TRBJ2-1; D perhaps matches TRBD1 (5 bases). The germline CDR1 and CDR2 sequences are SGHAT and FQNNGV. The CDR3 extends over 14 amino acids. V lost 5 bases, J lost 1 base, and 9 bases lay in between. CDR3 loop: CASSLPGSYNEQFF. Here the CDR3 DNA reads TGTGCCAGCAGCCTCCCAGGGTCCTACAATGAGCAGTTCTTC.

The rearrangement links TRBV7-6 to TRBJ2-1; TRBD1 is a possible D gene (6 bases). The CDR3 spans 18 residues. V was shortened by 3 bases and J by 3 bases, with 21 bases between the two germline ends. Germline assignment: CDR1 SGHVS and CDR2 FNYEAQ. The CDR3 region has the DNA TGTGCCAGCAGCTTGGTGGGTTTTACAGGGTTGCTCTACAATGAGCAGTTCTTC. Amino acid sequence: CASSLVGFTGLLYNEQFF.

The CDR3 DNA is TGTGCCAGCAGCGCAGGGGGCGACTTGACTGAAGCTTTCTTT. This translates into CASSAGGDLTEAFF. This chain connects TRBV7-9 to TRBJ1-1; 8 positions agree with TRBD1. V shed 5 bases and J 5 bases; nucleotides not matched to a gene: 7. This CDR3 has 14 amino acids. Germline V gene lookup returns CDR1 SEHNR and CDR2 FQNEAQ (reference sequence).

The J gene is TRBJ1-1, the V gene TRBV12-3 or TRBV12-4, with D hard to call. The ends were cut back, 3 bases at V and 4 bases at J, with 9 bases in the middle. CDR3 length equals 13 residues. DNA for the CDR3: TGTGCCAGCAGTTTGGGAAGGGCCACTGAAGCTTTCTTT. This codes for CASSLGRATEAFF.

In this sample, this clone turned up once. The chain joins TRBV18 to TRBJ2-7, with 9 bases aligning to TRBD2. With V trimmed by 2 bases and J by 6 bases, 5 bases remained unmatched. Germline V gene sequence: CDR1 KGHSH, CDR2 LQKENI. The length of the CDR3 is 14 residues. For the CDR3, the DNA is TGTGCCAGCTCACCAATGGCTAGCGGGACCGAGCAGTACGTC. This sequence encodes CASSPMASGTEQYV.